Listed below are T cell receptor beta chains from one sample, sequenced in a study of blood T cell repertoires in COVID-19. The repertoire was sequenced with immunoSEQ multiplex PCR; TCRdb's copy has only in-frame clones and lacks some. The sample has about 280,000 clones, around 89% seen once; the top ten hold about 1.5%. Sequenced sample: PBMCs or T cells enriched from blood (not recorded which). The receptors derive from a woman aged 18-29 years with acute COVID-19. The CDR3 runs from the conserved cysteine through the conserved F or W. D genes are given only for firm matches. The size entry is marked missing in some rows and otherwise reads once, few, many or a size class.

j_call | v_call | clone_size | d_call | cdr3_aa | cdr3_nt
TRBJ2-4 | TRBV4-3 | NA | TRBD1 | CASSQARTGGKNIQYF | TGCGCCAGCAGCCAAGCGAGAACAGGGGGGAAAAACATTCAGTACTTC
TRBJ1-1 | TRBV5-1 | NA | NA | CASSQNTEAFF | TGCGCCAGCAGCCAGAACACTGAAGCTTTCTTT
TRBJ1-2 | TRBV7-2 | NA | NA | CASSQPWTVPNYGYTF | TGTGCCAGCAGCCAACCTTGGACAGTACCTAACTATGGCTACACCTTC
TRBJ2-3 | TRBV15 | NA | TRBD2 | CATSRTGGWADTQYF | TGTGCCACCAGCAGGACGGGAGGATGGGCAGATACGCAGTATTTT
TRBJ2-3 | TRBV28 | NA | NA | CASSEDRGTSTDTQYF | TGTGCCAGCAGTGAGGATCGAGGGACTTCGACAGATACGCAGTATTTT
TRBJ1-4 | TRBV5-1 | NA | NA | CASSADSLSEKLFF | TGCGCCAGCAGTGCGGACAGCCTCAGTGAAAAACTGTTTTTT
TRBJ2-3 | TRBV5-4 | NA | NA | CASSLGLGGTDTQYF | TGTGCCAGCAGCTTAGGGTTAGGGGGCACAGATACGCAGTATTTT
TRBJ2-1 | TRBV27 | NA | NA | CASSSRDSYNEQFF | TGTGCCAGCAGTTCCAGGGACTCTTACAATGAGCAGTTCTTC
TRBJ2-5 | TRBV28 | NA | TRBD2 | CASSLAGGLSGAQYF | TGTGCCAGCAGCCTAGCGGGAGGGCTCTCGGGGGCCCAGTACTTC
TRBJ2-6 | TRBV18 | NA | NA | CASSPQGAYSGANVLTF | TGTGCCAGCTCACCTCAAGGGGCCTACTCTGGGGCCAACGTCCTGACTTTC
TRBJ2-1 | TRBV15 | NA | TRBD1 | CATSSRTGSYNEQFF | TGTGCCACCAGCTCACGGACAGGATCCTACAATGAGCAGTTCTTC
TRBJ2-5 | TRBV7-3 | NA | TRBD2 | CASSLGPSGSETQYF | TGTGCCAGCAGCTTAGGGCCTAGCGGGAGTGAGACCCAGTACTTC
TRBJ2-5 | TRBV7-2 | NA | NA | CASSLVGKETQYF | TGTGCCAGCAGCTTGGTTGGCAAAGAGACCCAGTACTTC
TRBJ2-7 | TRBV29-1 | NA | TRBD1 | CSAQGAEDYEQYF | TGCAGCGCACAGGGGGCGGAGGATTACGAGCAGTACTTC
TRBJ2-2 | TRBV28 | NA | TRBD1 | CASSLSGGTGELFF | TGTGCCAGCAGTTTGTCAGGGGGCACCGGGGAGCTGTTTTTT
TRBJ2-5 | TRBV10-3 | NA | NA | CAISEGQTKETQYF | TGTGCCATCAGTGAGGGACAGACGAAAGAGACCCAGTACTTC
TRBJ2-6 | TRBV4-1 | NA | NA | CASSQPGLSSGANVLTF | TGCGCCAGCAGCCAACCGGGACTGAGCTCTGGGGCCAACGTCCTGACTTTC
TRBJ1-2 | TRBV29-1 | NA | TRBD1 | CSVRQGASGYTF | TGCAGCGTTCGACAGGGGGCAAGTGGCTACACCTTC
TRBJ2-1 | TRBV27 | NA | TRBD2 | CASSQDVYRTSGEFEQFF | TGTGCCAGCAGTCAAGATGTCTACCGGACTAGCGGAGAATTTGAGCAGTTCTTC
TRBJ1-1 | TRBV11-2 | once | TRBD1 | CASSLAQGYTEAFF | TGTGCCAGCAGCTTGGCACAGGGGTACACTGAAGCTTTCTTT
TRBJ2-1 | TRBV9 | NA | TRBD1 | CASSPRRVTGGGNEQFF | TGTGCCAGCAGCCCCCGTCGTGTGACAGGGGGCGGAAATGAGCAGTTCTTC
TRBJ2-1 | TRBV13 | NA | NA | CASSAATGTYNEQFF | TGTGCCAGCAGCGCTGCGACGGGGACCTACAATGAGCAGTTCTTC
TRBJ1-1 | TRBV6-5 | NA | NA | CASTNLNTEAFF | TGTGCCAGCACAAATTTGAACACTGAAGCTTTCTTT
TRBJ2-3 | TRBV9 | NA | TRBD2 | CASSQGGRGTDTQYF | TGTGCCAGCAGCCAGGGAGGGAGGGGCACAGATACGCAGTATTTT
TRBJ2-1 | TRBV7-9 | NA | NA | CASSSYPELNNEQFF | TGTGCCAGCAGCTCATATCCGGAACTAAACAATGAGCAGTTCTTC
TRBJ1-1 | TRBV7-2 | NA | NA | CASSPQGRGAFF | TGTGCCAGCAGCCCACAAGGGAGGGGAGCTTTCTTT
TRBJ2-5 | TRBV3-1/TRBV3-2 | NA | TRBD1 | CASSHSTGAPETQYF | TGTGCCAGCAGCCATTCCACAGGGGCCCCGGAGACCCAGTACTTC
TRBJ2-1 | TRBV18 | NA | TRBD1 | CASSPSDREVDEQFF | TGTGCCAGCTCACCGTCGGACAGGGAGGTAGATGAGCAGTTCTTC
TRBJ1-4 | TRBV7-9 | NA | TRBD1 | CASSSGGQGINEKLFF | TGTGCCAGCAGCTCAGGAGGACAGGGGATTAATGAAAAACTGTTTTTT